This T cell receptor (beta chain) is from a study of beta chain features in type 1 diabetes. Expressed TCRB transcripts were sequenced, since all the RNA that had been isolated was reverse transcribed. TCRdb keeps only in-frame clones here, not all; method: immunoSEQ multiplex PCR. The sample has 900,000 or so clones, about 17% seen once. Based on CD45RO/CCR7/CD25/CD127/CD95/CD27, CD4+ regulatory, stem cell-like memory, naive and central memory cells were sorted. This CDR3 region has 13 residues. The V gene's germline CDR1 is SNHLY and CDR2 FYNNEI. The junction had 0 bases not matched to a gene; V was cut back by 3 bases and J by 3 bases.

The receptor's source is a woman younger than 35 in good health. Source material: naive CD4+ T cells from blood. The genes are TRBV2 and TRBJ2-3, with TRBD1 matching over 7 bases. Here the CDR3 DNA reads TGTGCCAGCAGTGAGACAGGGACAGATACGCAGTATTTT. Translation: CASSETGTDTQYF. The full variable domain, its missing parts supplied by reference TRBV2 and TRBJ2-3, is EPEVTQTPSHQVTQMGQEVILRCVPISNHLYFYWYRQILGQKVEFLVSFYNNEISEKSEIFDDQFSVERPDGSNFTLKIRSTKLEDSAMYFCASSETGTDTQYFGPGTRLTVL.